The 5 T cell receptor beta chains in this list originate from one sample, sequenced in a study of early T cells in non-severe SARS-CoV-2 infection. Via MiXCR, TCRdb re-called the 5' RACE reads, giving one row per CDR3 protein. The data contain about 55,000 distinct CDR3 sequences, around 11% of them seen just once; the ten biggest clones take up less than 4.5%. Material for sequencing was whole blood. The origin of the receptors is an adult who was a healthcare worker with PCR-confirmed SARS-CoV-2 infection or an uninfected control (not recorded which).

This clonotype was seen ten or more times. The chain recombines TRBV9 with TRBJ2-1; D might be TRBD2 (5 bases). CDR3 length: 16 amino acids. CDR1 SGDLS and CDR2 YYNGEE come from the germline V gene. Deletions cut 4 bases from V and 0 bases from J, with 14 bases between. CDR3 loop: CASSLSPGSSYNEQFF. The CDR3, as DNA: TGTGCCAGCAGCCTCTCACCGGGGAGCTCCTACAATGAGCAGTTCTTC.

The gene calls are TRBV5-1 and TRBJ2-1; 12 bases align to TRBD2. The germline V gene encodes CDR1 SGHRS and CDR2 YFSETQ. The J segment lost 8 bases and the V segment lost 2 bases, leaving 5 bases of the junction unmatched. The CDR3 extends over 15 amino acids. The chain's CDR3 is CASSFTSGRLYEQFF. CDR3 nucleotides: TGCGCCAGCAGCTTCACTAGCGGGAGGTTGTATGAGCAGTTCTTC.

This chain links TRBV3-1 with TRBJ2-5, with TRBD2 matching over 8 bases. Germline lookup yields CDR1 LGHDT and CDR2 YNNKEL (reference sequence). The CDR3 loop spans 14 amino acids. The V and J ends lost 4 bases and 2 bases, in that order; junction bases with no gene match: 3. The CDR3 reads CASSPERGQETQYF. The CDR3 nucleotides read TGTGCCAGCAGCCCGGAGCGGGGGCAAGAGACCCAGTACTTC.

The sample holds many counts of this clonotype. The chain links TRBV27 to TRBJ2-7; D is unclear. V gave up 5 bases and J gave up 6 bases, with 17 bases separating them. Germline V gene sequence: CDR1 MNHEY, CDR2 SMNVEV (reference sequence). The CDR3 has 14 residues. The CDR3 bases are TGTGCCAGCAGTCAGGACGGTCCGATGAGCGAGCAGTACTTC. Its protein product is CASSQDGPMSEQYF.

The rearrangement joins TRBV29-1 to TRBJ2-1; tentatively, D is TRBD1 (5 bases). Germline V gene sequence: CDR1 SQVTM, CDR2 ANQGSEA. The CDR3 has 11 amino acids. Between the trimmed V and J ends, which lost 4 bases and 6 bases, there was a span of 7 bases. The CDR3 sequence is CSVGTPNEQFF. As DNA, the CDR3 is TGCAGCGTTGGGACACCCAATGAGCAGTTCTTC.